This T cell receptor beta chain was recovered during a study of cytomegalovirus exposure and HLA in healthy donors. The sample holds a few counts of this clone. The protocol was immunoSEQ multiplex PCR, while the TCRdb copy is restricted to in-frame clones and leaves out a portion. The sample contains about 240,000 clones, around nine tenths of which appear only once. This CDR3 contains 11 residues. The trim removed 11 bases at V and 3 bases at J, leaving 4 bases unmatched. Germline V gives CDR1 MDHEN, CDR2 SYDVKM. The chain employs TRBV28 and TRBJ2-7, with 7 bases that match TRBD1. Sequenced sample: PBMCs. The receptor was isolated from a man between 18 and 35 years old in good health and CMV-seronegative. The chain's CDR3 is CASGGLYEQYF. CDR3 nucleotide sequence: TGTGCCTCAGGGGGTCTCTACGAGCAGTACTTC.